The 13 T cell receptor beta chains listed next were all sequenced from one sample in a study of post-analysis software for immune sequencing data (dated by TCRdb to about 2015). These TCRs' antigens remain unknown. The investigation overall reported the following: Patients showed significantly higher frequencies than controls for 4 or 5 TRBV segments, among them TRBV5-6, TRBV5-1 and TRBV20-1.

Libraries were constructed by PCR. Data came from an Illumina HiSeq 2500. Unique molecular identifiers were incorporated into TCR beta cDNA libraries to reduce PCR and sequencing biases. TCRdb reprocessed the public reads (quality trimming at Q25 with fastp, clone calling with MiXCR) and kept in-frame beta chains. Records with the same CDR3 protein are collapsed into one entry carrying the most frequent genes and DNA. The sample table shows hundreds of thousands of distinct CDR3 sequences, and around 53% are seen once. The ten largest clonotypes hold around 4.5% of the sample. Specimen: blood. These receptors all come from a girl aged 5 to 17 with multiple sclerosis.

This clonotype was counted between two and nine times. V is TRBV12-3 or TRBV12-4 and J is TRBJ2-7; either TRBD1 or TRBD2 may supply D (5 bases each). The V end lost 6 bases, the J end lost 2 bases, and 17 bases lay between the germline ends. The CDR3 covers 15 residues. DNA of the CDR3: TGTGCCAGCAGCCGTAACCGGGACGGCACCTACGAGCAGTACTTC. Amino acid sequence: CASSRNRDGTYEQYF.

The sample holds a few counts of this clonotype. The rearrangement joins TRBV20-1 to TRBJ2-5, with TRBD1 matching 11 bases. Germline loops: CDR1 DFQATT, CDR2 SNEGSKA (reference sequence). Losses at the gene ends were 2 bases for V and 5 bases for J; bases not matched to a gene: 4. The CDR3 runs 14 residues. The CDR3, as DNA: TGCAGTGCTAGAAGGACAGGGGGCTTGGAGACCCAGTACTTC. It specifies CSARRTGGLETQYF.

This chain connects TRBV12-3 or TRBV12-4 to TRBJ1-2; no reliable D call. The CDR3 has 14 residues. V dropped 5 bases and J dropped 8 bases, with 18 bases sitting between them. The CDR3 is CASSPVWGRRGYTF. The CDR3 DNA follows: TGTGCCAGCAGTCCAGTTTGGGGTCGGAGAGGCTACACCTTC.

The CDR3 protein is CASTGGDGETQYF. As DNA, the CDR3 is TGTGCCAGCACTGGCGGGGACGGGGAGACCCAGTACTTC. The genes are TRBV13 and TRBJ2-5; TRBD2 is a possible D gene (6 bases). The CDR3 loop spans 13 amino acids. The germline CDR1 and CDR2 sequences are PRHDT and FYEKMQ (reference sequence). Between the trimmed V and J ends, which lost 7 bases and 5 bases, there was a span of 14 bases.

The chain links TRBV27 to TRBJ2-7; 7 bases are a match to TRBD2. V was pared by 3 bases and J by 6 bases, with 14 bases of the junction left unmatched. The CDR3 contains 16 residues. Germline CDR1 MNHEY, CDR2 SMNVEV (reference sequence). The CDR3 region is CASSLGGGVTLSEQYF. The CDR3 nucleotides are TGTGCCAGCAGTTTGGGCGGGGGAGTCACCCTCTCCGAGCAGTACTTC.

This clonotype came up a few times. The rearrangement links TRBV5-1 to TRBJ2-1, with 7 bases that match TRBD2. Per the germline V gene, CDR1 is SGHRS and CDR2 is YFSETQ. The V and J ends lost 0 bases and 4 bases, in that order; junction bases with no gene match: 4. The CDR3 loop spans 15 amino acids. CDR3 in amino acids: CASSLEGREYNEQFF. Written as DNA, the CDR3 is TGCGCCAGCAGCTTGGAGGGGCGGGAGTACAATGAGCAGTTCTTC.

V gene TRBV4-1 combines with J gene TRBJ2-4, with 8 bases that match TRBD1. The end of the DNA is better explained by TRBJ2-7, so the J call may be wrong. The CDR3 runs to 16 residues. Germline V gene lookup returns CDR1 MGHRA and CDR2 YSYEKL. CDR3 in DNA: TGCGCCAGCAGCCAAGACGAAGTCAGGGGGCTAATCGAGCAGTACTTC. Amino acid sequence: CASSQDEVRGLIEQYF.

The chain couples TRBV15 to TRBJ2-7; D is perhaps TRBD2 (6 bases). V gave up 3 bases and J gave up 6 bases, with 9 bases separating them. The CDR3 totals 12 residues. Germline assignment: CDR1 LNHNV and CDR2 YYDKDF (reference sequence). DNA for the CDR3: TGTGCCACCAGCAGCGGGAGTTTCGAGCAGTACTTC. Protein product: CATSSGSFEQYF.

This chain uses TRBV20-1 with TRBJ2-1; 11 positions match TRBD2. The ends lost 5 bases at V and 4 bases at J; junction bases unmatched: 7. The CDR3 runs 15 residues. CDR1 and CDR2 from the germline V gene are DFQATT and SNEGSKA (reference sequence). The CDR3 is CSAAHSGGGYNEQFF. In DNA form, the CDR3 reads TGCAGTGCTGCGCATAGCGGGGGGGGATACAATGAGCAGTTCTTC.

The CDR3 region is CASSPRPGQGSNGYTF. In DNA form, the CDR3 reads TGTGCCAGCTCACCACGTCCCGGACAGGGATCTAATGGCTACACCTTC. The J gene is TRBJ1-2, the V gene TRBV18, with TRBD1 identical over 8 bases. V was pared by 1 base and J by 6 bases, with 10 bases of the junction left unmatched. The CDR3 extends over 16 amino acids. Looked up from germline, CDR1 is KGHSH and CDR2 is LQKENI.

The gene calls are TRBV4-1 and TRBJ2-7; 7 bases map to TRBD1. J lost 2 bases, V lost 1 base, and 5 bases had no gene match. The CDR3 is 15 amino acids. CDR1 is MGHRA, CDR2 YSYEKL, per germline. This CDR3 reads CASSQVTGSPYEQYF. Written as DNA, the CDR3 is TGCGCCAGCAGCCAAGTGACAGGGAGCCCCTACGAGCAGTACTTC.

This clonotype came up a few times. This chain connects TRBV6-5 to TRBJ1-6, with 8 bases fitting TRBD1. With 0 bases clipped from V and 5 bases from J, the junction kept 3 bases outside the gene matches. Germline-derived CDR1 and CDR2 are MNHEY and SVGAGI. The CDR3 is 16 residues long. CDR3 DNA: TGTGCCAGCAGTTACTCCGGGACAGGCGATAATTCACCCCTCCACTTT. It yields the protein CASSYSGTGDNSPLHF.

The genes are TRBV7-9 and TRBJ2-3; the D is unclear. Germline V gene lookup returns CDR1 SEHNR and CDR2 FQNEAQ (reference sequence). Trimming pared 3 bases from V and 5 bases from J, leaving 12 bases between. The CDR3 loop spans 14 amino acids. The CDR3 loop is CASSFDSSEDTQYF. The CDR3 DNA reads as TGTGCCAGCAGCTTTGACTCCTCGGAAGATACGCAGTATTTT. The whole variable domain, remainder taken from reference TRBV7-9 and TRBJ2-3, is DTGVSQNPRHKITKRGQNVTFRCDPISEHNRLYWYRQTLGQGPEFLTYFQNEAQLEKSRLLSDRFSAERPKGSFSTLEIQRTEQGDSAMYLCASSFDSSEDTQYFGPGTRLTVL.